The 22 T cell receptor beta chains below come from one sample, sequenced in a study of shared clonotypes between healthy human individuals. This table comes from immunoSEQ multiplex PCR, and its TCRdb copy is limited to in-frame clones, with some not included. The sample has approximately 350,000 clones; around 96% are singletons. Sequences were obtained from memory CD8+ T cells sorted from blood. The subset here: CD45RO+ cells pooled with CCR7-negative TemRA cells. These receptors came from a man in his thirties or forties in good health.

This clone was detected once. V is TRBV7-9 and J is TRBJ2-3; 11 nucleotides align to TRBD2. The CDR3 length is 15 residues. Per germline, CDR1 SEHNR and CDR2 FQNEAQ (reference sequence). Trimming removed 2 bases from V and 6 bases from J; junction bases left unmatched: 4. The CDR3 coding sequence is TGTGCCAGCAGCTTAACTAGCGGGAGCGGGGATACGCAGTATTTT. It is translated as CASSLTSGSGDTQYF.

The rearrangement uses TRBV21-1 and TRBJ2-7; the table's D call, TRBD2, was not checked against the DNA. TRBV21-1 is a listed pseudogene. CDR3 length: 15 amino acids. The CDR3 protein is CASSIRTSGSYEQYF. CDR3 nucleotides: TGTGCCAGCAGCATCCGGACTAGCGGGTCCTACGAGCAGTACTTC.

The V call is TRBV25-1, the J call TRBJ1-1, with TRBD1 as a possible D gene (6 bases). The germline gives CDR1 MGHDK, CDR2 SYGVNS. CDR3 length equals 11 residues. V was shortened by 6 bases and J by 4 bases, with 6 bases between the two germline ends. The CDR3 DNA reads as TGTGCCAGCAGACAGGGCACTGAAGCTTTCTTT. Translating gives CASRQGTEAFF. The full variable domain, in which reference TRBV25-1 and TRBJ1-1 provide the parts outside the CDR3, is EADIYQTPRYLVIGTGKKITLECSQTMGHDKMYWYQQDPGMELHLIHYSYGVNSTEKGDLSSESTVSRIRTEHFPLTLESARPSHTSQYLCASRQGTEAFFGQGTRLTVV.

Comment on this clone: Other DNA sequences in this sample translate to the same CDR3. The CDR3 DNA follows: TGCGCCAGCAGCTTGGAGGGCACAGATACGCAGTATTTT. Its translation is CASSLEGTDTQYF. The J gene is TRBJ2-3, the V gene TRBV5-1, with no clear D. The CDR3 is made up of 13 amino acids. Trimming removed 0 bases at V and 1 base at J, with 3 bases between. From germline, CDR1 is SGHRS and CDR2 YFSETQ.

This clone was seen a single time. This chain connects TRBV7-2 to TRBJ2-1; D is unclear. CDR1 is SGHTA, CDR2 FQGNSA, per germline. This CDR3 contains 13 residues. Trimming shortened V by 2 bases and J by 8 bases, and 10 bases separated the two germline ends. DNA for the CDR3: TGTGCCAGCAGCTTATCCACGTGGGATGAGCAGTTCTTC. Protein sequence: CASSLSTWDEQFF.

About this clone: The same CDR3 also results from other DNA sequences found in this sample. The chain combines TRBV7-9 with TRBJ1-1; no reliable D call. Trimming stripped 3 bases from V and 1 base from J, with 6 bases between. Germline V CDR1 and CDR2: SEHNR, FQNEAQ (reference sequence). The CDR3 sequence is 13 residues long. The CDR3 DNA is TGTGCCAGCAGCTTTGGAGGGAACACTGAAGCTTTCTTT. Encoded protein: CASSFGGNTEAFF.

The chain is built from TRBV5-1 and TRBJ2-3; D remains ambiguous. V lost 2 bases and J 10 bases, leaving 17 bases between the germline ends. CDR3 length: 14 amino acids. Looked up from germline, CDR1 is SGHRS and CDR2 is YFSETQ. The CDR3: CASSFKSPPPPQYF. The DNA of the CDR3 is TGCGCCAGCAGCTTTAAGTCCCCGCCCCCCCCGCAGTATTTT. The full variable domain, its missing parts supplied by reference TRBV5-1 and TRBJ2-3, is KAGVTQTPRYLIKTRGQQVTLSCSPISGHRSVSWYQQTPGQGLQFLFEYFSETQRNKGNFPGRFSGRQFSNSRSEMNVSTLELGDSALYLCASSFKSPPPPQYFGPGTRLTVL.

The chain uses TRBV6-1 and TRBJ1-3; TRBD1 is a possible D gene (5 bases). Per germline, CDR1 MNHNS and CDR2 SASEGT. Trimming left V 7 bases short and J 2 bases short, with 12 bases between. The CDR3 loop spans 14 amino acids. DNA of the CDR3: TGTGCCAGCAAAAATAGGGGTCCTGGAAACACCATATATTTT. As protein: CASKNRGPGNTIYF.

The chain's CDR3 is CASSQGVLGQGIYNEQFF. The CDR3 nucleotides read TGTGCCAGCAGCCAGGGAGTTCTTGGACAGGGAATCTACAATGAGCAGTTCTTC. The chain is built from TRBV4-2 and TRBJ2-1, with 8 nucleotides matching TRBD1. J lost 3 bases, V lost 3 bases, and 13 bases had no gene match. Germline values: CDR1 LGHNA, CDR2 YNFKEQ. The CDR3 runs to 18 residues.

The CDR3: CSARYRDGYTF. For the CDR3, the DNA is TGCAGTGCGAGATACAGGGATGGCTACACCTTC. The rearrangement joins TRBV20-1 to TRBJ1-2; maybe TRBD1 (6 bases). V was pared by 6 bases and J by 6 bases, with 11 bases between. Germline CDR1 reads DFQATT; CDR2 reads SNEGSKA (reference sequence). This CDR3 region has 11 residues.

This chain uses TRBV7-9 with TRBJ2-7, with D unclear. Germline assignment: CDR1 SEHNR and CDR2 FQNEAQ (reference sequence). The CDR3 length is 14 residues. The V end was cut by 5 bases, the J end by 6 bases, with 17 bases between. The CDR3 here is CASSLEAPLLEQYF. The CDR3 DNA is TGTGCCAGCAGCCTAGAGGCCCCTCTTCTCGAGCAGTACTTC.

J is TRBJ2-7 and V is TRBV5-1; 7 bases agree with TRBD1. CDR1 SGHRS and CDR2 YFSETQ come from the germline V gene. After removal of 2 bases from V and 6 bases from J, the junction contained 11 bases not matched to a gene. This CDR3 has 15 amino acids. CDR3 in amino acids: CASSFLTGTAAEQYF. The CDR3 coding sequence is TGCGCCAGCAGCTTCCTAACCGGGACAGCTGCCGAGCAGTACTTC.

The chain couples TRBV6-5 to TRBJ2-7, with TRBD2 matching over 11 bases. CDR3 length equals 14 residues. V gave up 5 bases and J gave up 6 bases; unmatched junction bases: 6. Germline CDR1 and CDR2: MNHEY and SVGAGI. The CDR3 DNA follows: TGTGCCAGCAGTATTAGCGGGGGGGCCTTCGAGCAGTACTTC. It translates to CASSISGGAFEQYF.

The chain has TRBV15 and TRBJ2-3, with 10 bases fitting TRBD2. Per the germline V gene, CDR1 is LNHNV and CDR2 is YYDKDF (reference sequence). The ends lost 8 bases at V and 0 bases at J; junction bases unmatched: 8. The CDR3 runs 16 residues. The DNA of the CDR3 is TGTGCCACCGGGACTAGCGAGACACCTAGCACAGATACGCAGTATTTT. Its protein is CATGTSETPSTDTQYF.

This sequence joins TRBV9 and TRBJ2-1; no reliable D call. Trimming cost V 2 bases and J 4 bases, with 16 bases left between them. The CDR3 consists of 16 residues. Looked up from germline, CDR1 is SGDLS and CDR2 is YYNGEE. Here the CDR3 reads CASSVFPLVPYNEQFF. CDR3 in DNA: TGTGCCAGCAGCGTCTTTCCTCTAGTCCCATACAATGAGCAGTTCTTC.

The chain links TRBV7-2 to TRBJ1-3; maybe TRBD1 (5 bases). Trimming cost V 7 bases and J 0 bases, with 13 bases left between them. The CDR3 covers 15 residues. Germline V gene lookup returns CDR1 SGHTA and CDR2 FQGNSA. DNA of the CDR3: TGTGCCAGCACCATCCACGGGGGCTCTGGAAACACCATATATTTT. This gives the protein CASTIHGGSGNTIYF.

The chain uses TRBV10-1 and TRBJ2-7, with D maybe TRBD1 (6 bases). Trimming pared 4 bases from V and 2 bases from J, leaving 6 bases between. This CDR3 spans 12 amino acids. Germline V gives CDR1 WNHNN, CDR2 SYGVQD (reference sequence). The CDR3 here is CASSGDTYEQYF. CDR3 sequence (DNA): TGCGCCAGCAGTGGGGACACCTACGAGCAGTACTTC.

This rearrangement joins TRBV28 to TRBJ2-7; D unclear. CDR1 and CDR2 from the germline V gene are MDHEN and SYDVKM. The CDR3 spans 11 residues. Trimming removed 6 bases from V and 6 bases from J, with 9 bases in between. The CDR3 DNA is TGTGCCAGCAGCCGAAGAGTCGAGCAGTACTTC. Translated, it gives CASSRRVEQYF.

This chain connects TRBV27 to TRBJ2-7, with 9 bases lining up with TRBD1. Germline trimming cut 3 bases from V and 12 bases from J; bases unmatched to any gene: 15. The CDR3 contains 15 residues. Germline CDR1 is MNHEY and CDR2 is SMNVEV (reference sequence). The CDR3 DNA is TGTGCCAGCAGTTTCTGGTTGGGGGTTGGGACAGGGCTGTACTTC. Its protein product is CASSFWLGVGTGLYF.

The chain couples TRBV6-6 to TRBJ2-7; D assignment may be TRBD1 or TRBD2 (5 bases each). V gave up 6 bases and J gave up 3 bases, with 15 bases separating them. The germline V gene encodes CDR1 MNHNY and CDR2 SVGAGI (reference sequence). The CDR3 has 14 residues. CDR3 in DNA: TGTGCCAGCAGGGGGACCGGGGCGGGCTACGAGCAGTACTTC. Amino acid sequence: CASRGTGAGYEQYF.

The chain joins TRBV30 to TRBJ2-1; TRBD2 is a possible D gene (5 bases). Germline loops: CDR1 GTSNPN, CDR2 SVGIG (reference sequence). The CDR3 is 12 amino acids. This chain's CDR3 is CGGVGSYNEQFF. The CDR3 nucleotides read TGTGGGGGAGTCGGTTCCTACAATGAGCAGTTCTTC.

The gene calls are TRBV5-1 and TRBJ2-7; TRBD2 aligns across 10 bases. The CDR3 spans 14 residues. Germline V gives CDR1 SGHRS, CDR2 YFSETQ. V gave up 2 bases and J gave up 3 bases; unmatched junction bases: 2. The CDR3 DNA sequence: TGCGCCAGCAGCTTCTCTAGCGGGAGCTACGAGCAGTACTTC. Amino acids: CASSFSSGSYEQYF.